This T cell receptor (beta chain) was captured by sequencing in a study of graft-versus-host responses after intestinal transplantation. The CDR3 spans 14 residues. The V end lost 0 bases, the J end lost 4 bases, and 5 bases lay between the germline ends. Germline-derived CDR1 and CDR2 are SGHRS and YFSETQ. TCRdb's copy holds only in-frame clones and misses some; the assay was immunoSEQ multiplex PCR. The sample contains about 88,000 clones, more than 85% of which appear only once. Concerning this clone: Its specificity is not known.

The material was unstimulated CD4+ T cells sorted from spleen or lymph node cells, obtained before transplant. The TCR sequence derives from a human donor who was the organ donor for an intestinal transplant. The chain couples TRBV5-1 to TRBJ2-6; D gene unclear. CDR3 bases: TGCGCCAGCAGCTTGGTGGGCGGGGCCAACGTCCTGACTTTC. Its protein is CASSLVGGANVLTF.